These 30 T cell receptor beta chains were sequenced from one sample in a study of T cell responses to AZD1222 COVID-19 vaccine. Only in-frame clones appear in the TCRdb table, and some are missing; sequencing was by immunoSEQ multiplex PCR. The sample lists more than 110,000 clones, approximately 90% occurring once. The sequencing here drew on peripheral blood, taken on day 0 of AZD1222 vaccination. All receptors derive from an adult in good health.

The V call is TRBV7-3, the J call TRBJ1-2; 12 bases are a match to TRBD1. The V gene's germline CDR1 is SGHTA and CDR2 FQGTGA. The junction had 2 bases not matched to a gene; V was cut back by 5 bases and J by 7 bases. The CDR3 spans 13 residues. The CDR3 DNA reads TGTGCCAGCAGCCCGGGACAGGGGGCTGGCTACACCTTC. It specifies CASSPGQGAGYTF.

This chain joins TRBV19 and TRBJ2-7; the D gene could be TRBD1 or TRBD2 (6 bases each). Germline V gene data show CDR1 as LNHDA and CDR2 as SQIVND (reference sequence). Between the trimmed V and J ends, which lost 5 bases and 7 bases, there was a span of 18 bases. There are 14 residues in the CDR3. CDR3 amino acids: CASSGGTFAREQYF. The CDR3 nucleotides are TGTGCCAGTAGTGGCGGGACATTTGCTCGTGAGCAGTACTTC.

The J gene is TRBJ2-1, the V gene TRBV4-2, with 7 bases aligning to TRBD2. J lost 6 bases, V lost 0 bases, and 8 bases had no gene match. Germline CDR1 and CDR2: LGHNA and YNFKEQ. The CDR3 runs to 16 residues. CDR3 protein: CASSQDSGGSLNEQFF. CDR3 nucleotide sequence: TGTGCCAGCAGCCAAGATTCTGGCGGGAGTCTCAATGAGCAGTTCTTC.

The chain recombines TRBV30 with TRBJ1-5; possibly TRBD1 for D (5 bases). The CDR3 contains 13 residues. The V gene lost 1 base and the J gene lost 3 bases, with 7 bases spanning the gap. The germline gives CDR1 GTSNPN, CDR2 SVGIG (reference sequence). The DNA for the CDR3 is TGTGCCTGGAGTGGGGACCACAATCAGCCCCAGCATTTT. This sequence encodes CAWSGDHNQPQHF.

CDR3 in amino acids: CASSPSGIQNTEAFF. The DNA for the CDR3 is TGTGCCAGCAGTCCCTCGGGGATCCAGAACACTGAAGCTTTCTTT. This rearrangement joins TRBV6-4 to TRBJ1-1; D gene ambiguous. The germline V and J ends were trimmed by 5 bases and 1 base, with 14 bases remaining between them. The CDR3 is 15 amino acids. The germline CDR1 and CDR2 sequences are MRHNA and SNTAGT.

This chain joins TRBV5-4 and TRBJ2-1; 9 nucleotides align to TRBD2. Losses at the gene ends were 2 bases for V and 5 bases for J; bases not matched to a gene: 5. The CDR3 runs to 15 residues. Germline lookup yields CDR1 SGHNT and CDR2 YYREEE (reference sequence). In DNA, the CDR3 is TGTGCCAGCAGCTTAAAGCGGGGGGTACACAATGAGCAGTTCTTC. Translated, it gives CASSLKRGVHNEQFF.

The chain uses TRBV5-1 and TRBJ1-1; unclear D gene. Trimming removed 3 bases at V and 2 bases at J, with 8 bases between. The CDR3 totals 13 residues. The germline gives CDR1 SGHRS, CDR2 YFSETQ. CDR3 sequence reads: CASSSTRNTEAFF. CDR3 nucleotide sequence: TGCGCCAGCAGCTCAACACGCAACACTGAAGCTTTCTTT.

The CDR3 protein is CASSLEGVGYTF. CDR3 DNA: TGTGCCAGCAGCCTGGAAGGGGTTGGCTACACCTTC. The V and J genes are TRBV12-3 or TRBV12-4 and TRBJ1-2; D might be TRBD1 (5 bases). The CDR3 length is 12 residues. The ends were cut back, 6 bases at V and 7 bases at J, with 12 bases in the middle.

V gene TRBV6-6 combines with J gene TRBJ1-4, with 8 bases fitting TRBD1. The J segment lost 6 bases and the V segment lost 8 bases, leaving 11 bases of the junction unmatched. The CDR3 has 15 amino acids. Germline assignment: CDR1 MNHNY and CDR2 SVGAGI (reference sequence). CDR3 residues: CASGTGIGVDEKLFF. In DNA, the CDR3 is TGTGCCAGCGGGACAGGCATTGGGGTGGATGAAAAACTGTTTTTT.

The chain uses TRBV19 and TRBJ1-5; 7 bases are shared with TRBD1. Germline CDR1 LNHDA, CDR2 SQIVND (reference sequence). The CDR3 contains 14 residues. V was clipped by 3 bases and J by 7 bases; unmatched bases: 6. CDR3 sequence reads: CASSIVRGLQPQHF. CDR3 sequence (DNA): TGTGCCAGTAGTATCGTCAGGGGGTTACAGCCCCAGCATTTT.

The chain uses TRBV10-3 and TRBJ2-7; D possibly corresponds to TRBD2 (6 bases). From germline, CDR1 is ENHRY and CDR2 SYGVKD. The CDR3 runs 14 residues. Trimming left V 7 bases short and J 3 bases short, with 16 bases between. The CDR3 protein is CAIMGGTTSYEQYF. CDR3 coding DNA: TGTGCCATCATGGGGGGAACAACCAGCTACGAGCAGTACTTC.

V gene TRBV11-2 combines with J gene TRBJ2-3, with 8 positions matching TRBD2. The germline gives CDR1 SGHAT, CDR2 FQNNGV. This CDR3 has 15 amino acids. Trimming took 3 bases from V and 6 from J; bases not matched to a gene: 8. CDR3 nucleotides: TGTGCCAGCAGCTTTCGCGGGAGGATGAGTGATACGCAGTATTTT. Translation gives CASSFRGRMSDTQYF.

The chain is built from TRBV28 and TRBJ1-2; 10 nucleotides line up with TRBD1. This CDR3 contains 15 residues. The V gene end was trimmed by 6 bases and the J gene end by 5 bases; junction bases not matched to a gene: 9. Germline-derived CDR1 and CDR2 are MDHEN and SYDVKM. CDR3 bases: TGTGCCAGCAGGTCTGGGACAGGGGCGAAATATGGCTACACCTTC. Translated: CASRSGTGAKYGYTF.

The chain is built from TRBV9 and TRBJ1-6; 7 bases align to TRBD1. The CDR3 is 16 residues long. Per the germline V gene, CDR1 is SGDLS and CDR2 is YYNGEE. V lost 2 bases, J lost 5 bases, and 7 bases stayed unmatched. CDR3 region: CASSVRQGADNSPLHF. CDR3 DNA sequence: TGTGCCAGCAGCGTCCGACAGGGAGCGGATAATTCACCCCTCCACTTT.

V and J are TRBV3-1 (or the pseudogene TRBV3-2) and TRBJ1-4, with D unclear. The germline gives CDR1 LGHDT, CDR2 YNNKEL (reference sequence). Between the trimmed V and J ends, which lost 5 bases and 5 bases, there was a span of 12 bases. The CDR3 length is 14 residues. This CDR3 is CASSSTVLNEKLFF. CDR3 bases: TGTGCCAGCAGCTCGACGGTCTTGAATGAAAAACTGTTTTTT.

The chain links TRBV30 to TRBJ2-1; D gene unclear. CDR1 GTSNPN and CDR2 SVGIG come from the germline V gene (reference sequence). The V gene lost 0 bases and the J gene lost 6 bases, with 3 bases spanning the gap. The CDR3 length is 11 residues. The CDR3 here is CAWSVSNEQFF. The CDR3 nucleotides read TGTGCCTGGAGTGTTAGCAATGAGCAGTTCTTC. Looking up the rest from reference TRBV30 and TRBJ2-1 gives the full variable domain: SQTIHQWPATLVQPVGSPLSLECTVEGTSNPNLYWYRQAAGRGLQLLFYSVGIGQISSEVPQNLSASRPQDRQFILSSKKLLLSDSGFYLCAWSVSNEQFFGPGTRLTVL.

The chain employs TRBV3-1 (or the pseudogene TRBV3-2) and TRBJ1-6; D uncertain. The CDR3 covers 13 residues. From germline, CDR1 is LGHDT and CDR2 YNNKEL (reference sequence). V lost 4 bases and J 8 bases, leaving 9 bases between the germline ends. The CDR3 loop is CASSRALHSPLHF. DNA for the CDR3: TGTGCCAGCAGCCGCGCCCTACATTCACCCCTCCACTTT.

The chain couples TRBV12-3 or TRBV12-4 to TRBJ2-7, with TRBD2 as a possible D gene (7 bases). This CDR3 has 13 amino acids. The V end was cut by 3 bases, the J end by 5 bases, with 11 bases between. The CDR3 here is CASSLGGPNEQYF. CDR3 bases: TGTGCCAGCAGTTTGGGGGGGCCTAACGAGCAGTACTTC.

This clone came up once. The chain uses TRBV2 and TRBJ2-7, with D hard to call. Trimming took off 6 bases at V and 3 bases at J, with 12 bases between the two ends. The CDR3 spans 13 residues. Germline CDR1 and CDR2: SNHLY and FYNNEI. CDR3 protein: CASRQDSNYEQYF. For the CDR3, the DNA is TGTGCCAGCAGACAAGACTCTAACTACGAGCAGTACTTC.

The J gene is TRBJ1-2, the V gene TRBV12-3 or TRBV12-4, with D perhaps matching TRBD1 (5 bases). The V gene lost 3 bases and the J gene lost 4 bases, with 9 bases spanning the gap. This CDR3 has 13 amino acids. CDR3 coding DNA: TGTGCCAGCAGTTTGGCGGGGGGCTATGGCTACACCTTC. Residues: CASSLAGGYGYTF.

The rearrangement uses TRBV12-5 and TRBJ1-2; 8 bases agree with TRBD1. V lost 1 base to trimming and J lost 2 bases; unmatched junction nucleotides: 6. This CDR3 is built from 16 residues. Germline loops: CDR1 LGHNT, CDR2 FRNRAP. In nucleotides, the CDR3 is TGTGCTAGTGGTTTGGGAGGGGACAGGAGGAACTATGGCTACACCTTC. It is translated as CASGLGGDRRNYGYTF.

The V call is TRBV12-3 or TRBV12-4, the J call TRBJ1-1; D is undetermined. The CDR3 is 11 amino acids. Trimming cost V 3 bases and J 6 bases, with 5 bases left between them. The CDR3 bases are TGTGCCAGCAGTTTCTGGTCTGAAGCTTTCTTT. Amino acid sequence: CASSFWSEAFF.

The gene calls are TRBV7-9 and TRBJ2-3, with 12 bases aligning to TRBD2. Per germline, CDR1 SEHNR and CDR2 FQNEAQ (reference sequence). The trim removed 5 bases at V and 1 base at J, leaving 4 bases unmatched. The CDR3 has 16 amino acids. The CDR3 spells CASSGRLAGGTDTQYF. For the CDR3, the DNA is TGTGCCAGCAGCGGGCGACTAGCGGGGGGCACAGATACGCAGTATTTT.

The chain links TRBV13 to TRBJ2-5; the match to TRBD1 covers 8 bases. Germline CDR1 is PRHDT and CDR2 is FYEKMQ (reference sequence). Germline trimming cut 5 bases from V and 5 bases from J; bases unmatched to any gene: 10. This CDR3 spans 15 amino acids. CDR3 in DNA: TGTGCCAGCAGCATCCTGGACAGGGTGCACGAGACCCAGTACTTC. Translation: CASSILDRVHETQYF.

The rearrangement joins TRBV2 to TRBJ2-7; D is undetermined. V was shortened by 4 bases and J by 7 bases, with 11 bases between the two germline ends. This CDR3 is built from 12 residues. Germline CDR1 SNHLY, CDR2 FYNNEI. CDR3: CASSVGWGEQYF. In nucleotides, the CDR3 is TGTGCCAGCAGTGTGGGATGGGGAGAGCAGTACTTC.

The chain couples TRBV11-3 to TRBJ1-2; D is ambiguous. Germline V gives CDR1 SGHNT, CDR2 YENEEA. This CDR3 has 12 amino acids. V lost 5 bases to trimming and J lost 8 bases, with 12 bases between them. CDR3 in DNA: TGTGCCAGCAGCCATACAGCGGGAGGCTACACCTTC. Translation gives CASSHTAGGYTF.

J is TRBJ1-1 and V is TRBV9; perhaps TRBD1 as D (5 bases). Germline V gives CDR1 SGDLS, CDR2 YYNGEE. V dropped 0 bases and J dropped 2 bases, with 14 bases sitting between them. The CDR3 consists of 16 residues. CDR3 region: CASSVGATVENTEAFF. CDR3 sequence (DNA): TGTGCCAGCAGCGTAGGAGCGACAGTAGAAAACACTGAAGCTTTCTTT. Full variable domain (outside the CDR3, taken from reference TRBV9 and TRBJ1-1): DSGVTQTPKHLITATGQRVTLRCSPRSGDLSVYWYQQSLDQGLQFLIQYYNGEERAKGNILERFSAQQFPDLHSELNLSSLELGDSALYFCASSVGATVENTEAFFGQGTRLTVV.

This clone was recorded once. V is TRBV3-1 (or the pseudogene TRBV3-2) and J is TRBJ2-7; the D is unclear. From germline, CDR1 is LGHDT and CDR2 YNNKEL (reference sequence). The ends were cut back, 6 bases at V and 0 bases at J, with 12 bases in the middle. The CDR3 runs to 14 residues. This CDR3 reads CASSSTMTSYEQYF. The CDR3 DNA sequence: TGTGCCAGCAGTTCCACTATGACCTCCTACGAGCAGTACTTC.

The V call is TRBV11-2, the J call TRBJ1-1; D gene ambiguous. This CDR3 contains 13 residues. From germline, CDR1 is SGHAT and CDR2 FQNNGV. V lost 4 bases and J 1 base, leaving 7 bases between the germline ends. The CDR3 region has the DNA TGTGCCAGCAGCTACTTGTGGAACACTGAAGCTTTCTTT. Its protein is CASSYLWNTEAFF.

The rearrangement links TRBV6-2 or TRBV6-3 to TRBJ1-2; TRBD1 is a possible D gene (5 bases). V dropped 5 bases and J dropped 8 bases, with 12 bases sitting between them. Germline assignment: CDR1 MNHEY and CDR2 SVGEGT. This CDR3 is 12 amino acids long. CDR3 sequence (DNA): TGTGCCAGCAGTGAGGGACTAGACGGCTACACCTTC. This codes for CASSEGLDGYTF.